Each of the 26 T cell receptor beta chains below was sequenced from the same sample in a study of T cells in Graves' hyperthyroidism and ophthalmopathy. RNA transcripts gave rise to amplified TCR beta CDR3 regions. HTBI primers were the set used in a first-round RT-PCR of the TCR CDR3. TCRdb analysed the multiplex PCR reads with MiXCR anew, one entry per CDR3 protein. This sample carries more than 300,000 distinct CDR3 sequences, about 17% of them seen once, and the ten largest clones take 34%. Sequencing was performed on blood. The receptors shown here come from a woman under 40 with Graves' hyperthyroidism that later progressed to Graves' ophthalmopathy.

CDR3 loop: CASSSGGAFTEAFF. CDR3 nucleotides: TGTGCCAGCAGCTCAGGGGGCGCGTTCACTGAAGCTTTCTTT. This chain connects TRBV7-9 to TRBJ1-1; 8 positions match TRBD1. V shed 4 bases and J 4 bases; nucleotides not matched to a gene: 5. This CDR3 contains 14 residues. Germline V CDR1 and CDR2: SEHNR, FQNEAQ (reference sequence).

This clonotype has a handful of counts. The chain recombines TRBV27 with TRBJ1-1, with 9 nucleotides matching TRBD1. The junction had 8 bases not matched to a gene; V was cut back by 10 bases and J by 5 bases. CDR1 is MNHEY, CDR2 SMNVEV, per germline (reference sequence). CDR3 length equals 13 residues. The CDR3 DNA follows: TGTGCCACAGGGGGACAGGGTCGGACTGAAGCTTTCTTT. Encoded protein: CATGGQGRTEAFF.

A word on this clonotype: Germline is not matched at one junction end, which may reflect a read error. The J gene is TRBJ2-1, the V gene TRBV11-1, with 9 bases fitting TRBD2. Per germline, CDR1 SGHAT and CDR2 FQDESV (reference sequence). This CDR3 region has 15 residues. This CDR3 is CASSLAGFTYNEQFF. The CDR3 nucleotides read TGTGCCAGCAGCCTAGCGGGGTTCACCTACAATGAGCAGTTCTTC.

The chain has TRBV18 and TRBJ2-7, with D perhaps given as TRBD1 or TRBD2 (5 bases each). Per the germline V gene, CDR1 is KGHSH and CDR2 is LQKENI. The CDR3 is made up of 15 amino acids. V lost 3 bases to trimming and J lost 5 bases, with 17 bases between them. CDR3 residues: CASSPGVLGFDEQYF. CDR3 coding DNA: TGTGCCAGCTCACCGGGGGTTCTGGGGTTTGACGAGCAGTACTTC.

This clonotype has ten or more counts. V usage is TRBV18 and J usage is TRBJ2-1, with TRBD2 matching 12 bases. J gave up 8 bases and V 0 bases, and 11 bases lay outside the gene matches. The CDR3 covers 18 residues. The germline V gene encodes CDR1 KGHSH and CDR2 LQKENI. The chain's CDR3 is CASSPPTSGRAGGDEQFF. For the CDR3, the DNA is TGTGCCAGCTCACCACCGACTAGCGGGAGAGCGGGGGGCGATGAGCAGTTCTTC.

The J gene is TRBJ1-5, the V gene TRBV2; maybe TRBD1 (5 bases). Germline V gene lookup returns CDR1 SNHLY and CDR2 FYNNEI. The CDR3 is 15 residues long. Trimming cost V 6 bases and J 2 bases, with 14 bases left between them. The chain's CDR3 is CASSGQGIGNQPQHF. The DNA for the CDR3 is TGTGCCAGCAGCGGGCAGGGAATTGGCAATCAGCCCCAGCATTTT.

The J gene is TRBJ1-5, the V gene TRBV28; no clear D. This CDR3 spans 13 amino acids. Trimming took off 11 bases at V and 3 bases at J, with 14 bases between the two ends. CDR1 MDHEN and CDR2 SYDVKM come from the germline V gene. The DNA of the CDR3 is TGTGCCTGCTTAATACAGCTCAATCAGCCCCAGCATTTT. This gives the protein CACLIQLNQPQHF.

At least ten counts were recorded for this clonotype. The chain links TRBV2 to TRBJ1-4; no reliable D call. The CDR3 runs 15 residues. The V and J ends lost 3 bases and 7 bases respectively, with 15 bases between them. Germline assignment: CDR1 SNHLY and CDR2 FYNNEI. CDR3 nucleotides: TGTGCCAGCAGTGACTCAAGCGCCACGGGTGAAAAACTGTTTTTT. This sequence encodes CASSDSSATGEKLFF.

This clonotype was seen at least ten times. V gene TRBV6-1 combines with J gene TRBJ1-3; weak D call: TRBD1 (5 bases). This CDR3 is built from 13 residues. The V end was cut by 10 bases, the J end by 4 bases, with 14 bases between. Germline lookup yields CDR1 MNHNS and CDR2 SASEGT. CDR3 nucleotide sequence: TGTGCCACCTCTCAACGGGGCGGAAACACCATATATTTT. Protein: CATSQRGGNTIYF.

This clonotype occurred a few times. The chain carries TRBV30 and TRBJ2-3; 8 bases match TRBD2. The CDR3 loop spans 15 amino acids. Trimming took 2 bases from V and 3 from J; bases not matched to a gene: 7. Germline V gives CDR1 GTSNPN, CDR2 SVGIG (reference sequence). CDR3 nucleotides: TGTGCCTGGAGTCCATCAGCGGGAGTGACAGATACGCAGTATTTT. Translated: CAWSPSAGVTDTQYF.

This clonotype was seen at least ten times. The rearrangement links TRBV11-2 to TRBJ2-6, with D perhaps TRBD1 (6 bases). The germline V and J ends were trimmed by 2 bases and 0 bases, with 23 bases remaining between them. Germline CDR1 reads SGHAT; CDR2 reads FQNNGV. This CDR3 has 21 residues. The CDR3 sequence: CASSLIQAPTKQGSGANVLTF. CDR3 DNA: TGTGCCAGCAGCTTAATACAGGCTCCAACAAAACAGGGCTCTGGGGCCAACGTCCTGACTTTC.

Worth noting for this clonotype: This may be a read error, as it is one base from a much larger clone. This chain connects TRBV7-9 to TRBJ1-6; D unresolved. Germline V gives CDR1 SEHNR, CDR2 FQNEAQ (reference sequence). The CDR3 is 17 residues long. Here the CDR3 reads CASSLIPASSYSSPLHF. The CDR3 DNA reads as TGTGCCAGCAGCTTAATTCCCGCCAGCTCCTATAGTTCACCCCTCCACTTT.

The chain uses TRBV5-1 and TRBJ2-4, with 11 bases lining up with TRBD1. V dropped 0 bases and J dropped 8; count of bases not matched to a gene: 4. CDR1 and CDR2 (germline): SGHRS, YFSETQ. The CDR3 length is 15 residues. The DNA of the CDR3 is TGCGCCAGCAGCTTGGGGGACAGGGGGTTAGACATTCAGTACTTC. Its translation is CASSLGDRGLDIQYF.

This clonotype was observed many times. This chain links TRBV29-1 with TRBJ2-7; D unresolved. The CDR3 covers 11 residues. Germline values: CDR1 SQVTM, CDR2 ANQGSEA. Trimming took off 5 bases at V and 7 bases at J, with 12 bases between the two ends. The CDR3 reads CSVPVGREQYF. The CDR3, as DNA: TGCAGCGTTCCCGTCGGCCGGGAGCAGTACTTC.

This chain links TRBV30 with TRBJ2-2; D is perhaps TRBD1 (5 bases). V lost 5 bases to trimming and J lost 6 bases, with 13 bases between them. The CDR3 runs 13 residues. The germline V gene encodes CDR1 GTSNPN and CDR2 SVGIG (reference sequence). The CDR3 coding sequence is TGTGCCTGGTTGGTCTCCAGGGCCGGGGAGCTGTTTTTT. It is translated as CAWLVSRAGELFF.

This clonotype came up a few times. A read error may produce the germline difference seen at one junction end. V and J are TRBV20-1 and TRBJ2-5; D gene unclear. This CDR3 has 14 amino acids. Germline V gene data show CDR1 as DFQATT and CDR2 as SNEGSKA (reference sequence). CDR3 in amino acids: CSARQPTLQETQHF. The CDR3 DNA reads as TGCAGTGCTAGACAGCCGACCCTTCAAGAGACCCAGCACTTC.

In this sample, this clonotype turned up a few times. V usage is TRBV20-1 and J usage is TRBJ2-1, with 10 bases matching TRBD2. Germline CDR1 is DFQATT and CDR2 is SNEGSKA (reference sequence). With 0 bases clipped from V and 4 bases from J, the junction kept 12 bases outside the gene matches. The length of the CDR3 is 18 residues. The CDR3: CSARDPGGEREGYNEQFF. In DNA form, the CDR3 reads TGCAGTGCTAGAGACCCGGGGGGGGAGCGGGAGGGATACAATGAGCAGTTCTTC.

This clonotype has at least ten counts. This rearrangement joins TRBV29-1 to TRBJ2-2; D not certain. The CDR3 runs 13 residues. V was cut by 3 bases and J by 3 bases, with 8 bases left in between. Germline lookup yields CDR1 SQVTM and CDR2 ANQGSEA. The CDR3 is CSVDYSYTGELFF. DNA of the CDR3: TGCAGCGTTGATTACTCCTACACCGGGGAGCTGTTTTTT.

For this clonotype: A much larger clone lies a single base off, so this may be a read error. This chain links TRBV12-3 or TRBV12-4 with TRBJ2-7; D may match TRBD1 or TRBD2 (5 bases each). CDR3 length: 11 amino acids. The chain's CDR3 is CTSAGWGEQYF. For the CDR3, the DNA is TGTACCAGCGCCGGGTGGGGGGAGCAGTACTTC.

This clonotype showed up many times. V usage is TRBV20-1 and J usage is TRBJ2-7; TRBD1 might be the D (5 bases). V lost 6 bases, J lost 7 bases, and 16 bases lay in between. The CDR3 length is 12 residues. CDR1 and CDR2 from the germline V gene are DFQATT and SNEGSKA (reference sequence). CDR3 nucleotides: TGCAGTGCCCAGGGTCAGTTCGGGGAGCAGTACTTC. As protein: CSAQGQFGEQYF.

This clonotype was picked up many times. V usage is TRBV2 and J usage is TRBJ1-1, with D maybe TRBD1 (5 bases). Looked up from germline, CDR1 is SNHLY and CDR2 is FYNNEI. The CDR3 runs to 12 residues. V lost 4 bases and J 8 bases, leaving 11 bases between the germline ends. The CDR3 loop reads CASSVTWDEAFF. Here the CDR3 DNA reads TGTGCCAGCAGTGTCACGTGGGACGAAGCTTTCTTT.

This clonotype was seen at least ten times. The chain carries TRBV5-1 and TRBJ1-1; the match to TRBD1 covers 9 bases. V was clipped by 4 bases and J by 0 bases; unmatched bases: 10. Germline values: CDR1 SGHRS, CDR2 YFSETQ. The CDR3 length is 17 residues. The CDR3 sequence is CASSLPDRGFMNTEAFF. CDR3 sequence (DNA): TGCGCCAGCAGCCTACCTGACAGGGGGTTCATGAACACTGAAGCTTTCTTT. The full variable domain, its missing parts supplied by reference TRBV5-1 and TRBJ1-1, is KAGVTQTPRYLIKTRGQQVTLSCSPISGHRSVSWYQQTPGQGLQFLFEYFSETQRNKGNFPGRFSGRQFSNSRSEMNVSTLELGDSALYLCASSLPDRGFMNTEAFFGQGTRLTVV.

Remarks on this clonotype: Sequence at one end of the junction differs from germline and may be a read error. This chain joins TRBV27 and TRBJ2-3; 11 nucleotides align to TRBD2. This CDR3 spans 14 amino acids. Germline loops: CDR1 MNHEY, CDR2 SMNVEV (reference sequence). This CDR3 reads CASKLAGGTDAQYF. The CDR3 DNA reads as TGTGCCAGCAAGCTAGCGGGAGGCACAGATGCGCAGTATTTT.

The chain carries TRBV27 and TRBJ1-1; D is possibly TRBD1 (5 bases). V shed 6 bases and J shed 6 bases, with 20 bases lying between them. Germline assignment: CDR1 MNHEY and CDR2 SMNVEV (reference sequence). This CDR3 has 15 residues. The CDR3 nucleotides read TGTGCCAGCAGGGGTTTTCCCCTGGGGGTCGCTGAAGCTTTCTTT. This codes for CASRGFPLGVAEAFF.

This clonotype came up many times. The chain is built from TRBV6-1 and TRBJ1-2, with a possible D match to TRBD1 (5 bases). Trimming pared 7 bases from V and 4 bases from J, leaving 10 bases between. Germline CDR1 MNHNS, CDR2 SASEGT. The CDR3 is made up of 12 amino acids. The CDR3: CASNQGAYGYTF. CDR3 nucleotide sequence: TGTGCCAGCAATCAGGGCGCCTATGGCTACACCTTC.

This clonotype was counted ten times or more. The chain uses TRBV12-3 or TRBV12-4 and TRBJ2-2; TRBD1 is a possible D gene (6 bases). The CDR3 totals 16 residues. Trimming left V 7 bases short and J 1 base short, with 16 bases between. The CDR3 protein is CASTSERGMNTGELFF. The CDR3 region has the DNA TGTGCCAGCACTTCCGAGAGGGGGATGAACACCGGGGAGCTGTTTTTT.